Shown below are 22 T cell receptor beta chains from a single sample sequenced in a study of blood T cell repertoires in COVID-19. TCRdb's table, derived via immunoSEQ multiplex PCR, lists solely in-frame clones and lacks some. Found here are 200,000 to 250,000 clones, about 85% of them singletons; the top ten hold 12%. Sequencing was performed on peripheral blood. Source of these receptors: a woman younger than 30 who had recovered from COVID-19.

The chain carries TRBV2 and TRBJ2-6; D is undetermined. The ends were cut back, 8 bases at V and 0 bases at J, with 14 bases in the middle. The CDR3 runs to 16 residues. Germline loops: CDR1 SNHLY, CDR2 FYNNEI. In nucleotides, the CDR3 is TGTGCCAGCGGGTCCAACAGCAACTCTGGGGCCAACGTCCTGACTTTC. Residues: CASGSNSNSGANVLTF. The full variable domain, completed using reference TRBV2 and TRBJ2-6, is EPEVTQTPSHQVTQMGQEVILRCVPISNHLYFYWYRQILGQKVEFLVSFYNNEISEKSEIFDDQFSVERPDGSNFTLKIRSTKLEDSAMYFCASGSNSNSGANVLTFGAGSRLTVL.

V usage is TRBV3-1 (or the pseudogene TRBV3-2) and J usage is TRBJ2-1, with a possible D match to TRBD2 (5 bases). V was clipped by 0 bases and J by 9 bases, with 18 bases between them. Germline CDR1 LGHDT, CDR2 YNNKEL (reference sequence). CDR3 length equals 16 residues. The CDR3: CASSQDTPSGSVEQFF. The CDR3 coding sequence is TGTGCCAGCAGCCAAGATACCCCGTCGGGTAGCGTTGAGCAGTTCTTC.

The chain recombines TRBV6-5 with TRBJ2-1, with a possible D match to TRBD2 (6 bases). The CDR3 consists of 15 residues. CDR1 is MNHEY and CDR2 is SVGAGI in the germline V gene. V lost 2 bases, J lost 2 bases, and 10 bases lay in between. Here the CDR3 reads CASSYGSSAYNEQFF. The DNA for the CDR3 is TGTGCCAGCAGTTACGGGTCTAGCGCCTACAATGAGCAGTTCTTC.

This clone was recorded a few times. The chain couples TRBV9 to TRBJ2-3; 9 bases map to TRBD2. This CDR3 contains 16 residues. Germline CDR1 and CDR2: SGDLS and YYNGEE. V trimming: 0 bases; J trimming: 5 bases; junction bases outside the gene matches: 7. The CDR3 loop is CASSVGTSAILDTQYF. In DNA, the CDR3 is TGTGCCAGCAGCGTAGGGACTAGCGCTATCCTAGATACGCAGTATTTT.

This chain connects TRBV18 to TRBJ2-7; 10 bases agree with TRBD1. The CDR3 is 14 residues long. Germline CDR1 KGHSH, CDR2 LQKENI. V trimming: 6 bases; J trimming: 5 bases; junction bases outside the gene matches: 7. CDR3 protein: CASSPGTGVNEQYF. CDR3 sequence (DNA): TGTGCCAGCTCCCCCGGGACAGGGGTCAACGAGCAGTACTTC.

The rearrangement joins TRBV24-1 to TRBJ1-1; the D gene is possibly TRBD1 (6 bases). CDR1 is KGHDR and CDR2 is SFDVKD in the germline V gene. This CDR3 is built from 16 residues. V shed 2 bases and J shed 1 base, with 13 bases lying between them. CDR3 DNA sequence: TGTGCCACCAGTGATTCGCGGGGGACAAGGAACACTGAAGCTTTCTTT. Translating gives CATSDSRGTRNTEAFF.

The J gene is TRBJ1-1, the V gene TRBV7-9, with D unclear. This CDR3 has 14 residues. The germline V gene has CDR1 SEHNR and CDR2 FQNEAQ (reference sequence). V was trimmed by 1 base and J by 0 bases, leaving 6 bases between them. The chain's CDR3 is CASSLGRLNTEAFF. The DNA for the CDR3 is TGTGCCAGCAGCTTAGGGAGATTGAACACTGAAGCTTTCTTT.

This chain connects TRBV7-8 to TRBJ1-1; 7 bases are a match to TRBD1. There are 16 residues in the CDR3. Per germline, CDR1 SGHVS and CDR2 FQNEAQ. V was clipped by 5 bases and J by 4 bases; unmatched bases: 13. The CDR3 region is CASSAADRVLSTEAFF. The CDR3 DNA follows: TGTGCCAGCAGCGCAGCAGACAGGGTTTTATCCACTGAAGCTTTCTTT.

V and J are TRBV3-1 (or the pseudogene TRBV3-2) and TRBJ1-5; 9 bases line up with TRBD1. The CDR3 spans 15 residues. Germline V gene data show CDR1 as LGHDT and CDR2 as YNNKEL (reference sequence). Germline trimming cut 6 bases from V and 6 bases from J; bases unmatched to any gene: 9. The CDR3 DNA reads as TGTGCCAGCAGTCGCCGGACAGGGGTAGGTCAGCCCCAGCATTTT. As protein: CASSRRTGVGQPQHF.

V usage is TRBV10-3 and J usage is TRBJ2-3; 8 bases line up with TRBD1. This CDR3 has 13 residues. Looked up from germline, CDR1 is ENHRY and CDR2 is SYGVKD. Trimming at V came to 4 bases and at J to 4 bases, leaving 1 base not matched to a gene. The CDR3 reads CAISGTGSDTQYF. CDR3 nucleotide sequence: TGTGCCATCAGTGGGACAGGGTCAGATACGCAGTATTTT.

V gene TRBV5-1 combines with J gene TRBJ2-3; the match to TRBD1 covers 8 bases. CDR3 length: 15 amino acids. Germline CDR1 and CDR2: SGHRS and YFSETQ. The V segment lost 3 bases and the J segment 3 bases; nucleotides outside the gene matches: 6. In nucleotides, the CDR3 is TGCGCCAGCAGCTCGAGACAGGGGAGGACAGATACGCAGTATTTT. This encodes CASSSRQGRTDTQYF.

The CDR3 region is CASSQEDRGSYGYTF. The CDR3 region has the DNA TGCGCCAGCAGCCAAGAGGACAGGGGCTCCTATGGCTACACCTTC. This chain connects TRBV4-3 to TRBJ1-2, with TRBD1 matching 9 bases. Unmatched junction bases numbered 3, after V lost 0 bases and J lost 4 bases. The CDR3 runs 15 residues. Germline V lookup: CDR1 LGHNA, CDR2 YSLEER.

The chain has TRBV15 and TRBJ2-3, with D possibly TRBD2 on 5 matching bases. The V end was cut by 0 bases, the J end by 5 bases, with 18 bases between. Germline V gene data show CDR1 as LNHNV and CDR2 as YYDKDF (reference sequence). This CDR3 comprises 17 residues. The CDR3 DNA reads TGTGCCACCAGCAGAGATATATTTACCCGCCGGGAAGATACGCAGTATTTT. Amino acid sequence: CATSRDIFTRREDTQYF.

The genes are TRBV29-1 and TRBJ2-2; TRBD1 is a possible D gene (6 bases). This CDR3 has 12 amino acids. CDR1 is SQVTM and CDR2 is ANQGSEA in the germline V gene. The V gene lost 7 bases and the J gene lost 3 bases, with 9 bases spanning the gap. CDR3 bases: TGCAGCGCCCCAGGGGACACCGGGGAGCTGTTTTTT. Translating gives CSAPGDTGELFF.

This clone was seen a single time. The chain has TRBV10-1 and TRBJ1-1, with TRBD1 matching 8 bases. Trimming took 4 bases from V and 4 from J; bases not matched to a gene: 2. The CDR3 runs 13 residues. Germline CDR1 is WNHNN and CDR2 is SYGVQD (reference sequence). The CDR3: CASSGTGRTEAFF. Written as DNA, the CDR3 is TGCGCCAGCAGTGGGACAGGGCGCACTGAAGCTTTCTTT.

J is TRBJ1-2 and V is TRBV27; 12 nucleotides align to TRBD1. With 4 bases clipped from V and 8 bases from J, the junction kept 11 bases outside the gene matches. Germline V gene lookup returns CDR1 MNHEY and CDR2 SMNVEV (reference sequence). The CDR3 consists of 16 residues. This CDR3 is CASSWGRDRGLRGYTF. CDR3 sequence (DNA): TGTGCCAGCAGTTGGGGGAGGGACAGGGGGCTCAGAGGCTACACCTTC.

The V and J genes are TRBV5-4 and TRBJ2-1, with 13 bases matching TRBD2. The CDR3 has 16 residues. Germline V gene sequence: CDR1 SGHNT, CDR2 YYREEE (reference sequence). The V segment lost 4 bases and the J segment 7 bases; nucleotides outside the gene matches: 8. The CDR3 spells CASSGLGLAGWNEQFF. The CDR3 DNA follows: TGTGCCAGCAGCGGGCTGGGACTAGCGGGATGGAATGAGCAGTTCTTC.

The V and J genes are TRBV5-1 and TRBJ2-7; D remains ambiguous. Germline V gene sequence: CDR1 SGHRS, CDR2 YFSETQ. Between the trimmed V and J ends, which lost 0 bases and 0 bases, there was a span of 13 bases. CDR3 length equals 16 residues. The CDR3 loop is CASSLGSLLYSYEQYF. The DNA for the CDR3 is TGCGCCAGCAGCTTGGGGTCACTGTTGTACTCCTACGAGCAGTACTTC.

The chain links TRBV6-6 to TRBJ1-5, with 10 bases that match TRBD1. Germline V gives CDR1 MNHNY, CDR2 SVGAGI (reference sequence). Unmatched junction bases numbered 2, after V lost 6 bases and J lost 6 bases. The CDR3 is 13 amino acids. The CDR3 nucleotides read TGTGCCAGCAGGGACAGGGGGGGTCAGCCCCAGCATTTT. Protein sequence: CASRDRGGQPQHF.

For the CDR3, the DNA is TGCGCCAGCAGTGACGTCCCAACTCAAGAGACCCAGTACTTC. Amino acids: CASSDVPTQETQYF. This rearrangement joins TRBV10-2 to TRBJ2-5; D gene unclear. V lost 3 bases to trimming and J lost 2 bases, with 10 bases between them. The V gene's germline CDR1 is WSHSY and CDR2 SAAADI. The CDR3 totals 14 residues.

The V call is TRBV29-1, the J call TRBJ2-5, with 10 bases fitting TRBD2. Trimming took 4 bases from V and 4 from J; bases not matched to a gene: 6. CDR3 length equals 14 residues. Germline V gene sequence: CDR1 SQVTM, CDR2 ANQGSEA. The CDR3: CSVGLAGVLETQYF. The DNA for the CDR3 is TGCAGCGTTGGGCTAGCGGGAGTTTTAGAGACCCAGTACTTC.

This clone showed up just once. This CDR3 is CATSRDWASTTNEKLFF. The CDR3 region has the DNA TGTGCCACCAGCAGAGATTGGGCCTCTACAACTAATGAAAAACTGTTTTTT. The chain uses TRBV15 and TRBJ1-4; D is ambiguous. CDR1 and CDR2 (germline): LNHNV, YYDKDF (reference sequence). Trimming stripped 0 bases from V and 0 bases from J, with 11 bases between. The CDR3 loop spans 17 amino acids.